This paragraph covers one TCR beta chain sequence. Treatment: randomized to nivolumab then ipilimumab (arm A) or the reverse (arm B). No patient had prior DNA-damaging chemotherapy. These data come from a study of sequential checkpoint blockade in melanoma. Across the study: Patients were randomized 1:1 to nivolumab-then-ipilimumab or ipilimumab-then-nivolumab first-line. Each arm's sequence ended with maintenance nivolumab.

The length of the CDR3 is 16 residues. CDR1 is MNHEY, CDR2 SMNVEV, per germline (reference sequence). Trimming took 5 bases from V and 3 from J; bases not matched to a gene: 11. Data came from immunoSEQ multiplex PCR; TCRdb stores just in-frame clones and leaves some out. The table lists 4,500 to 6,000 clones, about 73% of them singletons. The receptor comes from a human donor with melanoma. Material: CD8+ T cells sorted from blood (inferred from file names), obtained from a patient given nivolumab and ipilimumab in sequence. The gene calls are TRBV27 and TRBJ2-7; 9 nucleotides line up with TRBD2. The CDR3 sequence is CASSVTLAGNNYEQYF. Here the CDR3 DNA reads TGTGCCAGCAGTGTAACTCTAGCGGGAAACAACTACGAGCAGTACTTC.